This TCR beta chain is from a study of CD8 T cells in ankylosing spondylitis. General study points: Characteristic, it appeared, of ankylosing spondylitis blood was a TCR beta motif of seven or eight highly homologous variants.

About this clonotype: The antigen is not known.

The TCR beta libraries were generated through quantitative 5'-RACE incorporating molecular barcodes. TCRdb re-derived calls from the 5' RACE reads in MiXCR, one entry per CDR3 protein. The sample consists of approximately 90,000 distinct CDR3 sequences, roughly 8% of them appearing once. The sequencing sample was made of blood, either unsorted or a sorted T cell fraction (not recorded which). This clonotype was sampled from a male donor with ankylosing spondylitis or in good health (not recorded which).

CDR3 protein: CASSIRTATYEQYF. CDR3 nucleotide sequence: TGTGCCAGTAGTATTCGGACAGCCACCTACGAGCAGTACTTC. The chain recombines TRBV19 with TRBJ2-7; a possible D gene is TRBD1 (6 bases). V shed 3 bases and J shed 2 bases, with 11 bases lying between them. Germline CDR1 is LNHDA and CDR2 is SQIVND (reference sequence). The CDR3 spans 14 residues.